A selection of T cell receptor beta chains follows, all from one sample in a study of T cells in Graves' hyperthyroidism and ophthalmopathy. Using its own MiXCR run on the multiplex PCR reads, TCRdb lists one record per CDR3 protein. The sample carries 650,000 to 750,000 distinct CDR3 sequences, 14% recorded once. Sequencing used blood. These receptors all stem from a woman under 30 with Graves' hyperthyroidism. Both conserved end residues are part of each CDR3. D genes are given only for firm matches. Size tells how often a clone was seen (once, few, many) or the class of an expanded clone, and some rows leave it out.

V	D	J	size	DNA	CDR3
TRBV12-3/TRBV12-4	TRBD1	TRBJ2-3	few	TGTGCCAGCAGTTTCAGACAGGGTAGCACAGATACGCAGTATTTT	CASSFRQGSTDTQYF
TRBV7-2	NA	TRBJ1-2	many	TGTGCCAGCAGCTTAGGAAACACGGAAAGAGATGGCTACACCTTC	CASSLGNTERDGYTF
TRBV30	TRBD2	TRBJ2-3	many	TGTGCCTGGAGTGACCTAGCGGGAAGCACAGATACGCAGTATTTT	CAWSDLAGSTDTQYF
TRBV7-9	NA	TRBJ2-5	NA	TGTGCCAGCAGCTTACACAGGGACAAGACCCAGTACTTC	CASSLHRDKTQYF
TRBV7-9	NA	TRBJ2-5	many	TGTGCCAGCAGCCCCTCCGCCGACTTAGAGGCTCAAGAGACCCAGTACTTC	CASSPSADLEAQETQYF
TRBV19	NA	TRBJ2-7	NA	TGTGCCAGTAGTTTGTGGGGCGTGACGGACGAGCAGTACTTC	CASSLWGVTDEQYF
TRBV14	NA	TRBJ1-1	many	TGTGCCAGCAGCCAAGAGGCTCTTCGGGGGAAAGGGAACACTGGAGCTTTCTTT	CASSQEALRGKGNTGAFF
TRBV7-8	TRBD2	TRBJ2-3	many	TGTGCCAGCAGCTTAAGACTAGCGGGTGGTGCAGATACGCAGTATTTT	CASSLRLAGGADTQYF
TRBV6-1	NA	TRBJ2-5	few	TGTGCCAGCAGTGAAACTCGGCGAGAGACCCAGTACTTC	CASSETRRETQYF
TRBV7-9	NA	TRBJ1-2	few	TGTGCCAGCAGCCCACTAGGGCCTTCCAACTATGGCTACACCTTC	CASSPLGPSNYGYTF
TRBV6-1	TRBD1	TRBJ1-1	few	TGTGCCAGCACTAACGACAGGGGCCCCCGGTTGAACACTGAAGCTTTCTTT	CASTNDRGPRLNTEAFF
TRBV7-2	TRBD2	TRBJ2-1	NA	TGTGCCAGCAGCCCACAGGTTAGCGGGAAGGGCGGTGAGCAGTTCTTC	CASSPQVSGKGGEQFF
TRBV20-1	NA	TRBJ2-5	many	TGCAGTGCTAGAGGGGCCGCAGAGACCCAGTACTTC	CSARGAAETQYF
TRBV11-2	NA	TRBJ2-5	many	TGTGCCAGCAGCTTAGAGGGAATTAAGCCTGTAGGGACTCGTGAAGAGACCCAGTACTTC	CASSLEGIKPVGTREETQYF
TRBV7-2	NA	TRBJ1-3	few	TGTGCCAGCAGCCCCCGGGACAAGCGGAACTCTGGAAACACCATATATTTT	CASSPRDKRNSGNTIYF
TRBV11-2	TRBD1	TRBJ1-2	few	TGTGCCAGCAGCTTGCCCCCCCCAGGACAGGGCGGCTATGGCTACACCTTC	CASSLPPPGQGGYGYTF
TRBV19	TRBD1	TRBJ2-2	NA	TGTGCCAGTCAAACCCCTCGGGACAGGGGTAACACCGGGGAGCTGTTTTTT	CASQTPRDRGNTGELFF
TRBV12-3/TRBV12-4	NA	TRBJ1-2	few	TGTGCCAGCAGTCCCCGGACAGAAGGCTACACCTTC	CASSPRTEGYTF
TRBV2	NA	TRBJ1-1	many	TGTGCCAGCAGCCACCCACGGGGCGCCAACACTGAAGCTTTCTTT	CASSHPRGANTEAFF
TRBV28	NA	TRBJ2-7	many	TGTGCCAGCAGCCCCAGAGGACACCTCACCGGGGGCCACGAGCAGTACTTC	CASSPRGHLTGGHEQYF
TRBV28	TRBD1	TRBJ1-4	NA	TGTGCCAGCAGTTCCTACCCCGACAGGGAGAAACTGTTTTTT	CASSSYPDREKLFF
TRBV4-1	NA	TRBJ1-1	few	TGCGCCAGCAGCCCGGGGGGGGCAGGCACTGAAGCTTTCTTT	CASSPGGAGTEAFF
TRBV7-2	TRBD2	TRBJ2-2	few	TGTGCCAGCAACTTGGGACTAGTTCCCGGGGAGCTGTTTTTT	CASNLGLVPGELFF
TRBV7-2	NA	TRBJ1-6	NA	TGTGCCAGCAGCTCCTATCAAGAGGTTTCAGCCCTCCACTTT	CASSSYQEVSALHF
TRBV5-1	NA	TRBJ2-2	NA	TGCGCCAGCAGCTCGGGGGACAGACCAGACACCGGGGAGCTGTTTTTT	CASSSGDRPDTGELFF
TRBV30	TRBD1	TRBJ1-2	many	TGTGCCTGGACTTGGGGGACAGGGGGGAATGGCTACACCTTC	CAWTWGTGGNGYTF
TRBV30	NA	TRBJ1-1	many	TGTGCCTGCTCCCGGGGGGTAGGGGGCACTGAAGCTTTCTTT	CACSRGVGGTEAFF
TRBV20-1	TRBD2	TRBJ2-7	few	TGCAGTGCTACCCCTCTCGGGGGGGTTACCTACGAGCAGTACTTC	CSATPLGGVTYEQYF
TRBV2	NA	TRBJ2-3	many	TGTGCCAGTATCCGGACCGCCTTCCTGCGGGGAGATACGCAGTATTTT	CASIRTAFLRGDTQYF
TRBV6-6	NA	TRBJ2-1	NA	TGTGCCAGCAGTTACGATGGAGTAAATGAGCAGTTCTTC	CASSYDGVNEQFF
TRBV20-1	NA	TRBJ2-7	many	TGCAGTGCTAGAGATGGCCAGACATACTCCTACGAGCAGTACTTC	CSARDGQTYSYEQYF
TRBV28	TRBD1	TRBJ1-4	many	TGTGCCAGCAGTTTCCCCTACAAACCGGGACAGGGGCTAAGAACTAATGAAAAACTGTTTTTT	CASSFPYKPGQGLRTNEKLFF
TRBV11-2	TRBD1	TRBJ2-7	many	TGTGCCAGCAGCTCCCCCCGACAGGGGAGATACGAGCAGTACTTC	CASSSPRQGRYEQYF
TRBV28	NA	TRBJ1-5	few	TGTGCCAGCACTTCCCCCTATCAGCCCCAGCATTTT	CASTSPYQPQHF
TRBV24-1	NA	TRBJ1-1	NA	TGTGCCACCAGTGACCCGGGACTGACTGAAGCTTTCTTT	CATSDPGLTEAFF
TRBV5-6	TRBD1	TRBJ2-5	NA	TGTGCCAGCAGCTACCCCGGGACAGAAGAAGAGACCCAGTACTTC	CASSYPGTEEETQYF
TRBV7-2	NA	TRBJ2-3	many	TGTGCCAGCAGCTTAGAGTTGGCGGACGTCATAGGAGATACGCAGTATTTT	CASSLELADVIGDTQYF
TRBV20-1	TRBD2	TRBJ2-7	many	TGCAGTGCTAGACTAGCGGGAGTGTACGAGCAGTACTTC	CSARLAGVYEQYF
TRBV7-8	NA	TRBJ2-7	many	TGTGCCAGCAGCTTAGCGTCGGGGCGGGTGTCCTACGAGCAGTACTTC	CASSLASGRVSYEQYF
TRBV7-9	TRBD2	TRBJ2-1	NA	TGTGCCAGCAGCTTACGGACTAGCGGGGGCTCGTATGAGCAGTTCTTC	CASSLRTSGGSYEQFF
TRBV11-2	TRBD2	TRBJ2-7	NA	TGTGCCAGCAGCCGAGGACTAGCGGGTCTACACAATGAGCAGTACTTC	CASSRGLAGLHNEQYF
TRBV27	NA	TRBJ1-1	NA	TGTGCCAGCAGTACGCTGGGTATCGGAGTAGCGAACACTGAAGCATTCTTT	CASSTLGIGVANTEAFF